The 18 T cell receptor beta chains below were found in one sample sequenced in a study of technical replicates of blood from a few donors. The repertoire was sequenced with immunoSEQ multiplex PCR; TCRdb's copy has only in-frame clones and lacks some. The repertoire holds 75,000 to 100,000 clones, with around 94% as singletons. Specimen: T cells isolated from PBMCs. These receptor sequences come from a human donor in good health.

The chain uses TRBV25-1 and TRBJ2-7, with 9 bases fitting TRBD1. Trimming cost V 7 bases and J 3 bases; bases outside gene matches: 4. CDR1 MGHDK and CDR2 SYGVNS come from the germline V gene. The CDR3 loop spans 13 amino acids. DNA for the CDR3: TGTGCCAGCAACGGACAGGGGCGCTACGAGCAGTACTTC. Its translation is CASNGQGRYEQYF.

The J gene is TRBJ2-7, the V gene TRBV5-1; 9 bases are shared with TRBD1. The CDR3 spans 15 residues. Germline CDR1 reads SGHRS; CDR2 reads YFSETQ. The junction had 4 bases not matched to a gene; V was cut back by 0 bases and J by 3 bases. CDR3 coding DNA: TGCGCCAGCAGCTTGGGACGGACAGGGGTCTACGAGCAGTACTTC. It codes for CASSLGRTGVYEQYF.

This chain uses TRBV21-1 with TRBJ2-1; the table gives TRBD1 as D, unverified against the DNA. TRBV21-1 is tagged as a pseudogene. The CDR3 runs 16 residues. The CDR3 sequence is CASSKGPGQGYNEQFF. The CDR3 nucleotides are TGTGCCAGCAGCAAAGGTCCAGGACAGGGTTACAATGAGCAGTTCTTC.

This rearrangement joins TRBV11-3 to TRBJ2-1; TRBD2 matches 8 bases. J was trimmed by 8 bases and V by 5 bases; bases with no gene match: 11. Germline CDR1 reads SGHNT; CDR2 reads YENEEA. The CDR3 contains 15 residues. This CDR3 reads CASSPYGGGADEQFF. In DNA, the CDR3 is TGTGCCAGCAGCCCGTACGGGGGGGGAGCCGATGAGCAGTTCTTC.

The J gene is TRBJ2-5, the V gene TRBV7-9, with D perhaps matching TRBD2 (6 bases). This CDR3 has 13 residues. CDR1 and CDR2 (germline): SEHNR, FQNEAQ (reference sequence). V was trimmed by 5 bases and J by 2 bases, leaving 9 bases between them. CDR3 residues: CASSGGVQETQYF. The CDR3 bases are TGTGCCAGCAGCGGCGGGGTTCAAGAGACCCAGTACTTC.

This chain connects TRBV4-1 to TRBJ2-7, with TRBD1 matching 7 bases. From germline, CDR1 is MGHRA and CDR2 YSYEKL. The CDR3 is 14 amino acids. After removal of 2 bases from V and 6 bases from J, the junction contained 7 bases not matched to a gene. The CDR3 here is CASSQQGDVSEQYF. In nucleotides, the CDR3 is TGCGCCAGCAGCCAACAGGGGGATGTGAGCGAGCAGTACTTC.

The V and J genes are TRBV11-2 and TRBJ2-1, with TRBD2 identical over 9 bases. CDR1 is SGHAT, CDR2 FQNNGV, per germline. The CDR3 contains 14 residues. V was clipped by 5 bases and J by 10 bases; unmatched bases: 9. Here the CDR3 reads CASSPIRSGGEQFF. Here the CDR3 DNA reads TGTGCCAGCAGCCCAATAAGAAGCGGGGGGGAGCAGTTCTTC.

V is TRBV5-6 and J is TRBJ2-7; 9 nucleotides align to TRBD1. The ends lost 4 bases at V and 1 base at J; junction bases unmatched: 3. Germline V gene lookup returns CDR1 SGHDT and CDR2 YYEEEE. This CDR3 region has 14 residues. The CDR3 region is CASSLGQGSYEQYF. The CDR3 DNA sequence: TGTGCCAGCAGCCTGGGACAGGGTTCCTACGAGCAGTACTTC.

V and J are TRBV9 and TRBJ2-1; TRBD2 is a possible D gene (5 bases). The CDR3 runs 15 residues. The germline V gene has CDR1 SGDLS and CDR2 YYNGEE. Trimming removed 3 bases from V and 9 bases from J, with 19 bases in between. In DNA form, the CDR3 reads TGTGCCAGCAGCGCTCTCGAAACCCCTCGGGGTGAGCAGTTCTTC. It codes for CASSALETPRGEQFF.

The chain joins TRBV4-1 to TRBJ1-3; no reliable D call. The CDR3 is 16 residues long. Germline CDR1 and CDR2: MGHRA and YSYEKL. Trimming took 3 bases from V and 3 from J, leaving 15 bases between them. The CDR3 DNA sequence: TGCGCCAGCAGCCAGGCCACCGGACTATTTGGAAACACCATATATTTT. Protein: CASSQATGLFGNTIYF.

The chain employs TRBV19 and TRBJ1-1; TRBD1 might be the D (6 bases). CDR1 LNHDA and CDR2 SQIVND come from the germline V gene (reference sequence). This CDR3 comprises 13 residues. V was shortened by 6 bases and J by 5 bases, with 13 bases between the two germline ends. The CDR3 reads CASRLTGGTEAFF. DNA of the CDR3: TGTGCCAGTAGACTGACAGGCGGAACTGAAGCTTTCTTT.

J is TRBJ1-1 and V is TRBV5-1, with a tentative D call TRBD1 (6 bases). The CDR3 consists of 14 residues. V was shortened by 5 bases and J by 0 bases, with 11 bases between the two germline ends. Germline V CDR1 and CDR2: SGHRS, YFSETQ. In DNA form, the CDR3 reads TGCGCCAGCAGGAGACAGGCAATGAACACTGAAGCTTTCTTT. It yields the protein CASRRQAMNTEAFF.

The chain uses TRBV14 and TRBJ2-7; no firm D call. The CDR3 totals 15 residues. The germline V and J ends were trimmed by 1 base and 2 bases, with 12 bases remaining between them. Germline V CDR1 and CDR2: SGHDN, FVKESK. CDR3 nucleotide sequence: TGTGCCAGCAGCCAAGGGCTCACATCGCCCTACGAGCAGTACTTC. This gives the protein CASSQGLTSPYEQYF.

The V gene is TRBV4-1, the J gene TRBJ2-7; 9 bases line up with TRBD1. The CDR3 has 16 residues. The J segment lost 4 bases and the V segment lost 6 bases, leaving 13 bases of the junction unmatched. Germline CDR1 MGHRA, CDR2 YSYEKL. CDR3 protein: CASRRKTDRGGYEQYF. CDR3 nucleotides: TGCGCCAGCAGACGGAAAACGGACAGGGGCGGGTACGAGCAGTACTTC.

Concerning this clone: At the DNA level, this CDR3 is encoded by other sequences in the same sample as well. This sequence joins TRBV6-5 and TRBJ1-1, with a weak D call TRBD1 (5 bases). Germline CDR1 is MNHEY and CDR2 is SVGAGI. V was clipped by 2 bases and J by 1 base, with 5 bases between them. The CDR3 contains 13 residues. This CDR3 is CASSYGQNTEAFF. In DNA, the CDR3 is TGTGCCAGCAGTTACGGACAGAACACTGAAGCTTTCTTT.

This rearrangement joins TRBV19 to TRBJ2-7, with 10 bases aligning to TRBD1. V gave up 7 bases and J gave up 5 bases; unmatched junction bases: 5. Germline CDR1 and CDR2: LNHDA and SQIVND (reference sequence). The CDR3 sequence is 13 residues long. The DNA for the CDR3 is TGTGCCAGTACCCGGGACAGGGGCCACGAGCAGTACTTC. This codes for CASTRDRGHEQYF.

The chain recombines TRBV18 with TRBJ1-2, with D possibly being TRBD1 (6 bases). Germline V CDR1 and CDR2: KGHSH, LQKENI. The CDR3 totals 14 residues. The V end was cut by 0 bases, the J end by 7 bases, with 12 bases between. CDR3 loop: CASSPPGGALGYTF. For the CDR3, the DNA is TGTGCCAGCTCACCACCGGGGGGGGCCCTTGGCTACACCTTC.

This clone occurred once. The CDR3 bases are TGTGCCAGCAGTCTACAGGGTTCCGTCTCCTACGAGCAGTACTTC. It encodes CASSLQGSVSYEQYF. This chain uses TRBV6-5 with TRBJ2-7, with D possibly TRBD1 on 6 matching bases. The germline V and J ends were trimmed by 5 bases and 0 bases, with 14 bases remaining between them. The CDR3 spans 15 residues. Germline V gives CDR1 MNHEY, CDR2 SVGAGI.